The 8 T cell receptor beta chains below were found in one sample sequenced in a study of tumor-infiltrating lymphocytes in localized non-small cell lung cancer. TCRdb's copy holds only in-frame clones and misses some; the assay was immunoSEQ multiplex PCR. The sample shows some 30,000 clones, 80% to 90% of them seen only once. The sequenced sample consisted of lung tumor tissue. The source of these receptors is a human donor with non-small cell lung cancer.

This chain connects TRBV6-5 to TRBJ1-3; maybe TRBD1 (6 bases). The V and J ends lost 0 bases and 2 bases respectively, with 11 bases between them. The CDR3 sequence is 16 residues long. Germline V gene sequence: CDR1 MNHEY, CDR2 SVGAGI. The CDR3: CASSYSPGAAGNTIYF. The DNA for the CDR3 is TGTGCCAGCAGTTACTCGCCGGGGGCGGCTGGAAACACCATATATTTT.

This clone was seen only once. The chain is built from TRBV19 and TRBJ2-1; TRBD1 is a possible D gene (5 bases). There are 16 residues in the CDR3. Germline assignment: CDR1 LNHDA and CDR2 SQIVND (reference sequence). V lost 6 bases to trimming and J lost 0 bases, with 15 bases between them. CDR3 in amino acids: CASSKAWGGSYNEQFF. For the CDR3, the DNA is TGTGCCAGTAGCAAGGCGTGGGGCGGCTCCTACAATGAGCAGTTCTTC.

The CDR3 region is CASSLQNTEAFF. The CDR3 nucleotides are TGTGCCAGCAGCCTACAGAACACTGAAGCTTTCTTT. The chain combines TRBV7-9 with TRBJ1-1; D is uncertain. Germline CDR1 and CDR2: SEHNR and FQNEAQ (reference sequence). V shed 5 bases and J shed 1 base, with 5 bases lying between them. The CDR3 length is 12 residues. Full variable domain (missing parts from reference TRBV7-9 and TRBJ1-1): DTGVSQNPRHKITKRGQNVTFRCDPISEHNRLYWYRQTLGQGPEFLTYFQNEAQLEKSRLLSDRFSAERPKGSFSTLEIQRTEQGDSAMYLCASSLQNTEAFFGQGTRLTVV.

The V call is TRBV5-1, the J call TRBJ2-5; no clear D. V was clipped by 1 base and J by 1 base, with 5 bases between them. CDR3 length: 13 amino acids. Germline V gene sequence: CDR1 SGHRS, CDR2 YFSETQ. The CDR3 protein is CASSLWVQETQYF. The CDR3 nucleotides read TGCGCCAGCAGCTTGTGGGTCCAAGAGACCCAGTACTTC. Full variable domain (missing parts from reference TRBV5-1 and TRBJ2-5): KAGVTQTPRYLIKTRGQQVTLSCSPISGHRSVSWYQQTPGQGLQFLFEYFSETQRNKGNFPGRFSGRQFSNSRSEMNVSTLELGDSALYLCASSLWVQETQYFGPGTRLLVL.

This chain connects TRBV19 to TRBJ2-7; D not resolved. CDR3 length equals 15 residues. V gave up 4 bases and J gave up 2 bases, with 15 bases separating them. Germline values: CDR1 LNHDA, CDR2 SQIVND (reference sequence). The CDR3 DNA follows: TGTGCCAGTAGTAGTGGACCACAACCCACCTACGAGCAGTACTTC. Its protein is CASSSGPQPTYEQYF.

CDR3 sequence (DNA): TGTGCCAGCAGTTACTCGGCCTTCACAGATACGCAGTATTTT. The encoded protein is CASSYSAFTDTQYF. The genes are TRBV6-5 and TRBJ2-3; D unclear. V lost 0 bases, J lost 2 bases, and 6 bases lay in between. The CDR3 is 14 amino acids. Per germline, CDR1 MNHEY and CDR2 SVGAGI.

The rearrangement joins TRBV9 to TRBJ2-6, with D possibly being TRBD1 or TRBD2 (6 bases each). This CDR3 has 18 residues. The ends were cut back, 0 bases at V and 0 bases at J, with 13 bases in the middle. Germline values: CDR1 SGDLS, CDR2 YYNGEE. CDR3 in amino acids: CASSVAGAQGSGANVLTF. The CDR3, as DNA: TGTGCCAGCAGCGTAGCGGGGGCGCAGGGCTCTGGGGCCAACGTCCTGACTTTC.

The chain has TRBV29-1 and TRBJ2-3; D remains ambiguous. Trimming stripped 0 bases from V and 3 bases from J, with 4 bases between. The germline gives CDR1 SQVTM, CDR2 ANQGSEA. The CDR3 length is 12 residues. The CDR3 DNA sequence: TGCAGCGTTGAAGATGGGACAGATACGCAGTATTTT. Protein: CSVEDGTDTQYF.